This passage covers 12 T cell receptor beta chains from one sample sequenced in a study of blood T cells in healthy people across ages. Through a sample-barcoded 5' primer and a J-beta primer mix, a second PCR was run for roughly 6 to 11 cycles. TCRdb re-called the 5' RACE reads through MiXCR, storing one row per CDR3 protein. In the table there are under 800,000 distinct CDR3 sequences, around 20% of which are singletons. Input material: blood. The receptors derive from a man in his 70s in good health.

This clonotype was found a few times. V and J are TRBV6-1 and TRBJ2-7, with 14 bases fitting TRBD2. V lost 7 bases to trimming and J lost 3 bases; unmatched junction nucleotides: 5. This CDR3 contains 15 residues. CDR1 and CDR2 from the germline V gene are MNHNS and SASEGT. The CDR3 spells CASIYGLAGGYEQYF. CDR3 coding DNA: TGTGCCAGCATTTACGGACTAGCGGGGGGCTACGAGCAGTACTTC.

This clonotype was seen many times. The chain recombines TRBV29-1 with TRBJ1-2; TRBD1 is a possible D gene (6 bases). Trimming left V 7 bases short and J 8 bases short, with 17 bases between. There are 12 residues in the CDR3. Germline V gene data show CDR1 as SQVTM and CDR2 as ANQGSEA. As DNA, the CDR3 is TGCAGCGCCTGGGGGGCGACCTTGGGCTACACCTTC. Protein: CSAWGATLGYTF.

This clonotype turned up a few times. Its ends do not fully match the called genes, so a read error is possible. The V call is TRBV12-3 or TRBV12-4, the J call TRBJ2-5; D not certain. The CDR3 spans 13 residues. The CDR3 region is CASSLSTEEAQYF. The CDR3, as DNA: TGTGCCAGCAGTTTATCCACAGAAGAGGCCCAGTACTTC.

V is TRBV12-3 or TRBV12-4 and J is TRBJ2-7; TRBD1 is a possible D gene (6 bases). The CDR3 loop spans 13 amino acids. Trimming removed 7 bases from V and 0 bases from J, with 10 bases in between. Here the CDR3 reads CASNPDSSYEQYF. DNA of the CDR3: TGTGCCAGCAATCCGGACAGCTCCTACGAGCAGTACTTC.

This chain joins TRBV7-9 and TRBJ1-6, with D possibly being TRBD1 (6 bases). Germline-derived CDR1 and CDR2 are SEHNR and FQNEAQ (reference sequence). There are 17 residues in the CDR3. Trimming pared 5 bases from V and 7 bases from J, leaving 21 bases between. CDR3 amino acids: CASSPTGGQGNNSPLHF. The CDR3, as DNA: TGTGCCAGCAGCCCGACCGGGGGGCAGGGCAACAATTCACCCCTCCACTTT.

This clonotype was seen a handful of times. This chain joins TRBV28 and TRBJ2-7, with D perhaps matching TRBD1 (6 bases). Germline loops: CDR1 MDHEN, CDR2 SYDVKM. CDR3 size: 12 residues. V dropped 3 bases and J dropped 7 bases, with 10 bases sitting between them. CDR3 amino acids: CASSFWGREQYF. In DNA, the CDR3 is TGTGCCAGCAGTTTCTGGGGGCGGGAGCAGTACTTC.

This clonotype was picked up a small number of times. The chain recombines TRBV10-3 with TRBJ2-1; D is possibly TRBD1 (5 bases). Trimming shortened V by 0 bases and J by 7 bases, and 10 bases separated the two germline ends. CDR3 length equals 14 residues. Germline values: CDR1 ENHRY, CDR2 SYGVKD. This chain's CDR3 is CAISESMQGNEQFF. In DNA, the CDR3 is TGTGCCATCAGTGAGTCGATGCAGGGAAATGAGCAGTTCTTC.

Comment on this clonotype: Compared with germline, one end of the junction differs, possibly owing to a read error. The V and J genes are TRBV3-1 and TRBJ2-2; perhaps TRBD2 as D (5 bases). The germline gives CDR1 LGHDT, CDR2 YNNKEL (reference sequence). CDR3 length equals 13 residues. As DNA, the CDR3 is TGTGCCAGCAGCCAAGATCGTCCCGGGGAGCTATTTTTT. Its protein is CASSQDRPGELFF.

The chain links TRBV28 to TRBJ2-3; 8 bases map to TRBD2. The CDR3 has 17 residues. V gave up 3 bases and J gave up 14 bases; unmatched junction bases: 22. The germline CDR1 and CDR2 sequences are MDHEN and SYDVKM. CDR3 in DNA: TGTGCCAGCAGTTTGGAGGCCCGCGCGGGAGGATCAGGGTCGGGGTATTTT. Translating gives CASSLEARAGGSGSGYF. Complete variable domain (other parts from reference TRBV28 and TRBJ2-3): DVKVTQSSRYLVKRTGEKVFLECVQDMDHENMFWYRQDPGLGLRLIYFSYDVKMKEKGDIPEGYSVSREKKERFSLILESASTNQTSMYLCASSLEARAGGSGSGYFGPGTRLTVL.

The chain employs TRBV11-2 and TRBJ2-2, with 7 nucleotides matching TRBD2. The CDR3 contains 16 residues. With V trimmed by 5 bases and J by 5 bases, 11 bases remained unmatched. From germline, CDR1 is SGHAT and CDR2 FQNNGV. The DNA of the CDR3 is TGTGCCAGCAGCAAAAGACTAGCCGATAAGACCGGGGAGCTGTTTTTT. Residues: CASSKRLADKTGELFF.

CDR3 DNA: TGTGCCAGCAGGCGGGACACCCGAGGCCCCTACGAGCAGTACTTC. Translation gives CASRRDTRGPYEQYF. The gene calls are TRBV3-1 and TRBJ2-7; the D call may be TRBD1 or TRBD2 (6 bases each). Trimming cost V 6 bases and J 2 bases, with 17 bases left between them. Looked up from germline, CDR1 is LGHDT and CDR2 is YNNKEL (reference sequence). The CDR3 is 15 amino acids.

This clonotype was seen a handful of times. The chain employs TRBV20-1 and TRBJ2-1, with D unresolved. V lost 0 bases and J lost 0, with 9 bases in between. Germline CDR1 reads DFQATT; CDR2 reads SNEGSKA (reference sequence). The CDR3 extends over 15 amino acids. CDR3 sequence reads: CSARDVQISYNEQFF. As DNA, the CDR3 is TGCAGTGCTAGAGATGTCCAAATCTCCTACAATGAGCAGTTCTTC.